These T cell receptor beta chains were read from a single sample in a study of T cell repertoires in cytomegalovirus infection. TCRdb re-called the reads through MiXCR, storing one row per CDR3 protein. The table lists about 190,000 distinct CDR3 sequences, about 30% of them singletons. Sequenced sample: PBMCs. All receptors come from a human donor in good health (CMV status not recorded). Some clones in this sample may be carry-over from other donors' samples. The CDR3 runs from the conserved cysteine through the conserved F or W. D genes are given only for firm matches. The listing skips clone size in some rows; elsewhere it reads once, few, many or a size class.

j_call d_call v_call cdr3_length clone_size cdr3_aa cdr3_nt
TRBJ1-4 - TRBV11-2 15 - CASSRSTGLNEKLFF TGTGCCAGCAGCCGATCGACCGGACTTAATGAAAAACTGTTTTTT
TRBJ2-7 - TRBV10-3 16 - CAISEYGQEGSYEQYF TGTGCCATCAGTGAATATGGACAGGAGGGTTCCTACGAGCAGTACTTC
TRBJ2-7 TRBD1 TRBV7-9 14 - CASSFPGQGREQYF TGTGCCAGCAGCTTCCCGGGACAGGGCAGAGAGCAGTACTTC
TRBJ2-6 - TRBV13 17 - CASSLSGQLSGANVLTF TGTGCCAGCAGCTTGTCCGGACAGCTCTCTGGGGCCAACGTCCTGACTTTC
TRBJ2-5 TRBD2 TRBV7-2 16 many CASSLGLAAIQETQYF TGTGCCAGCAGCTTAGGACTAGCGGCAATTCAAGAGACCCAGTACTTC
TRBJ2-5 - TRBV12-3/TRBV12-4 14 few CASSLIGRVVTQYF TGTGCCAGCAGTTTAATCGGCAGGGTGGTGACCCAGTACTTC
TRBJ2-1 - TRBV29-1 16 - CSVEDPNRSSYNEQFF TGCAGCGTTGAAGATCCGAACCGTAGCTCCTACAATGAGCAGTTCTTC
TRBJ2-5 TRBD2 TRBV20-1 16 - CSAQRASGGQVVTQYF TGCAGTGCCCAGAGGGCTAGCGGGGGGCAAGTGGTGACCCAGTACTTC
TRBJ2-1 - TRBV6-1 15 - CASSPWEAKRVEQFF TGTGCCAGCAGTCCTTGGGAAGCGAAACGGGTGGAGCAGTTCTTC
TRBJ1-6 - TRBV20-1 14 - CSARDRSSFSPLHF TGCAGTGCTAGGGACAGATCTAGCTTTTCACCCCTCCACTTT
TRBJ1-2 - TRBV4-2 20 - CASSQKTASRLGATNYGYTF TGTGCCAGCAGCCAGAAGACAGCCTCCCGCCTGGGGGCCACTAACTATGGCTACACCTTC
TRBJ1-4 - TRBV15 15 - CATSRDKGSTEKLFF TGTGCCACCAGCAGAGATAAAGGGTCGACGGAAAAACTGTTTTTT
TRBJ2-1 - TRBV6-2/TRBV6-3 18 many CASSYSMGEGITYNEQFF TGTGCCAGCAGTTACTCGATGGGTGAGGGTATCACATACAATGAGCAGTTCTTC
TRBJ1-1 - TRBV2 15 - CASSFEGRGNTEAFF TGTGCCAGCAGTTTCGAGGGTCGGGGGAACACTGAAGCTTTCTTT
TRBJ2-6 - TRBV7-2 15 many CASSLGEAGANVLTF TGTGCCAGCAGCTTAGGGGAGGCTGGGGCCAACGTCCTGACTTTC
TRBJ2-7 - TRBV5-4 15 - CASSLKISGHYEQYF TGTGCCAGCAGCTTGAAAATCTCGGGACACTACGAGCAGTACTTC
TRBJ2-1 TRBD2 TRBV12-3/TRBV12-4 11 - CASTAGGVRFF TGTGCCAGTACGGCGGGGGGGGTTCGGTTCTTC
TRBJ2-2 TRBD1 TRBV19 15 many CASHSGTGGTGELFF TGTGCCAGCCATTCCGGGACAGGGGGCACCGGGGAGCTGTTTTTT
TRBJ2-1 - TRBV3-1 17 many CASSLRSAGLVYNEQFF TGTGCCAGCAGCCTCCGATCTGCGGGGTTGGTTTACAATGAGCAGTTCTTC
TRBJ1-5 - TRBV7-2 15 many CASSLVLAGGQPQHF TGTGCCAGCAGCTTAGTCTTGGCAGGCGGACAGCCCCAGCATTTT
TRBJ2-5 TRBD2 TRBV7-9 15 - CASSPKRGPGETQYF TGTGCCAGCAGCCCTAAGCGGGGGCCGGGGGAGACCCAGTACTTC
TRBJ2-6 - TRBV7-9 17 few CASSKEGRASGANVLTF TGTGCCAGCAGTAAAGAAGGACGGGCCTCTGGGGCCAACGTCCTGACTTTC
TRBJ1-4 TRBD1 TRBV5-1 18 - CASSLDGTGGATNEKLFF TGCGCCAGCAGCTTGGATGGGACAGGGGGCGCGACTAATGAAAAACTGTTTTTT
TRBJ2-7 - TRBV7-2 14 few CASSLRPIRDEQYF TGTGCCAGCAGCTTGAGACCGATTCGAGACGAGCAGTACTTC
TRBJ1-1 - TRBV12-3/TRBV12-4 14 few CASSFRGINTEAFF TGTGCCAGCAGTTTTCGGGGTATCAACACTGAAGCTTTCTTT
TRBJ2-5 - TRBV5-4 13 - CASSAGQQETQYF TGTGCCAGCAGCGCCGGACAGCAAGAGACCCAGTACTTC